The clone carrying this T cell receptor beta chain was counted only a few times. Antigen specificity is unknown. The sample is drawn from a study of T cells after yellow fever vaccination. The CDR3 spans 13 residues. Trimming at V came to 3 bases and at J to 5 bases, leaving 2 bases not matched to a gene. In germline, CDR1 is SEHNR, CDR2 FQNEAQ (reference sequence). Whole-study results and caveats: A small proportion of clonotypes was detected in both the CD4 and CD8 compartments.

TCRdb re-called the 5' RACE reads through MiXCR, storing one row per CDR3 protein. The sample yields fewer than 150,000 distinct CDR3 sequences, 7.2% seen once. This TCR derives from a man between 18 and 35 years old who received the YFV17D yellow fever vaccine. The V gene is TRBV7-9, the J gene TRBJ2-7, with 9 bases aligning to TRBD1. This specimen consisted of CD4+ T cells sorted from PBMCs, obtained approximately 47 days after the first yellow fever vaccination. CDR3 residues: CASSFGTGHEQYV. The CDR3 DNA reads as TGTGCCAGCAGCTTTGGGACAGGGCACGAGCAGTACGTC.